These T cell receptor beta chains were read from a single sample in a study of CD4+ T cells in melanoma. The data were produced by immunoSEQ multiplex PCR, yet TCRdb's version contains in-frame clones alone and is incomplete. The sample has 6,000 to 8,500 clones; approximately 72% are singletons. The sample taken for sequencing was cells from a culture (not recorded whether cultured in vitro). These receptors came from a human donor with melanoma. Each CDR3 is given with its conserved first and last residue. A D gene is named only where the DNA matches it firmly. For some rows the clone size is stated as once, few or many, or as a class when expanded; others skip it.

length,size,J,D,V,CDR3,DNA
11,NA,TRBJ1-1,NA,TRBV20-1,CSARGSTEAFF,TGCAGTGCTAGAGGCAGTACTGAAGCTTTCTTT
15,medium-sized,TRBJ1-5,NA,TRBV28,CASSLTGASNQPQHF,TGTGCCAGCAGTTTAACGGGGGCGAGCAATCAGCCCCAGCATTTT
14,medium-sized,TRBJ1-5,NA,TRBV19,CASRQGYSNQPQHF,TGTGCCAGTAGACAGGGTTATAGCAATCAGCCCCAGCATTTT
15,NA,TRBJ2-7,NA,TRBV5-1,CASSPRGGAIYEQYF,TGCGCCAGCAGTCCTCGTGGGGGCGCGATCTACGAGCAGTACTTC
14,NA,TRBJ2-2,NA,TRBV4-3,CASSQEQGAGELFF,TGCGCCAGCAGCCAGGAACAGGGCGCCGGGGAGCTGTTTTTT
15,once,TRBJ2-7,TRBD1,TRBV5-1,CASSSTGAGAYEQYF,TGCGCCAGCAGCTCGACAGGGGCGGGCGCTTACGAGCAGTACTTC
14,NA,TRBJ2-3,NA,TRBV18,CASSPQSKSDTQYF,TGTGCCAGCTCACCTCAGTCGAAGTCAGATACGCAGTATTTT
15,few,TRBJ2-5,TRBD2,TRBV6-5,CASSPLGGGKETQYF,TGTGCCAGCAGCCCATTGGGGGGGGGAAAGGAGACCCAGTACTTC
15,NA,TRBJ2-6,TRBD1,TRBV30,CAWIHRGSGANVLTF,TGTGCCTGGATTCACAGGGGATCCGGGGCCAACGTCCTGACTTTC
15,NA,TRBJ2-7,TRBD2,TRBV5-1,CASSLSLAGALEQYF,TGCGCCAGCAGCTTAAGTCTAGCGGGGGCTCTGGAGCAGTACTTC
16,few,TRBJ2-7,NA,TRBV4-3,CASSRAPGTSSYEQYF,TGCGCCAGCAGCCGGGCCCCCGGGACATCTTCCTACGAGCAGTACTTC
13,NA,TRBJ2-7,NA,TRBV2,CASSVQGPYEQYF,TGTGCCAGCAGTGTCCAGGGGCCCTACGAGCAGTACTTC
13,few,TRBJ2-3,NA,TRBV29-1,CNQGYPFKDTQYF,TGCAACCAGGGTTACCCATTTAAAGATACGCAGTATTTT
15,NA,TRBJ2-7,TRBD1,TRBV5-1,CASSWHPGQPYEQYF,TGCGCCAGCAGCTGGCACCCGGGACAGCCCTACGAGCAGTACTTC
13,NA,TRBJ1-4,NA,TRBV4-2,CASSQSTNEKLFF,TGTGCCAGCAGCCAGTCAACTAATGAAAAACTGTTTTTT
14,few,TRBJ2-3,NA,TRBV29-1,CSVDPLFRTDTQYF,TGCAGCGTTGACCCCCTCTTCCGCACAGATACGCAGTATTTT
16,NA,TRBJ2-1,NA,TRBV24-1,CATSDSIRSSYNEQFF,TGTGCCACCAGTGATTCGATTAGAAGCTCCTACAATGAGCAGTTCTTC
16,NA,TRBJ1-3,TRBD1,TRBV12-5,CASGLGDRGAGNTIYF,TGTGCTAGTGGTTTAGGGGACAGGGGCGCTGGAAACACCATATATTTT
12,NA,TRBJ1-5,NA,TRBV28,CATRTDNQPQHF,TGTGCCACCCGGACAGACAATCAGCCCCAGCATTTT
14,NA,TRBJ2-7,NA,TRBV15,CATSRTGEAYEQYF,TGTGCCACCAGCAGAACAGGAGAAGCCTACGAGCAGTACTTC
11,NA,TRBJ2-1,NA,TRBV20-1,CSAGDSNEQFF,TGCAGTGCTGGCGACAGTAATGAGCAGTTCTTC
14,few,TRBJ2-7,TRBD1,TRBV19,CASSIGTGAHEQYF,TGTGCCAGTAGTATAGGGACAGGGGCCCACGAGCAGTACTTC
15,NA,TRBJ1-4,TRBD1,TRBV2,CASSKGQGINEKLFF,TGTGCCAGCAGTAAGGGACAGGGCATTAATGAAAAACTGTTTTTT
18,few,TRBJ1-1,NA,TRBV2,CASSSPGHGAYMNTEAFF,TGTGCCAGCAGTAGCCCGGGACACGGGGCTTACATGAACACTGAAGCTTTCTTT
14,NA,TRBJ1-2,TRBD1,TRBV27,CASSPGGHGYGYTF,TGTGCCAGCAGCCCAGGGGGGCATGGCTATGGCTACACCTTC
14,NA,TRBJ2-3,NA,TRBV11-3,CASSPGQSTDTQYF,TGTGCCAGCAGCCCGGGGCAGAGCACAGATACGCAGTATTTT
13,few,TRBJ1-1,NA,TRBV11-2,CASSLVMNTEAFF,TGTGCCAGCAGCTTAGTAATGAACACTGAAGCTTTCTTT
13,few,TRBJ2-7,NA,TRBV5-1,CASSLEFRGEQYF,TGCGCCAGCAGCTTGGAGTTCAGGGGCGAGCAGTACTTC
13,NA,TRBJ2-7,NA,TRBV28,CASKGEPSYEQYF,TGTGCCAGCAAGGGAGAACCCTCCTACGAGCAGTACTTC
15,NA,TRBJ1-4,TRBD1,TRBV7-6,CASSPPMAGGEKLFF,TGTGCCAGCAGCCCCCCTATGGCAGGGGGGGAAAAACTGTTTTTT
18,NA,TRBJ2-2,TRBD1,TRBV25-1,CASSEGPLGTVNTGELFF,TGTGCCAGCAGTGAAGGTCCCCTTGGGACAGTTAACACCGGGGAGCTGTTTTTT
16,NA,TRBJ2-1,TRBD2,TRBV7-3,CASSLSAGGLQNEQFF,TGTGCCAGCAGCTTATCGGCGGGGGGCCTCCAAAATGAGCAGTTCTTC
14,NA,TRBJ2-7,NA,TRBV13,CASSHGRGSDEQYF,TGTGCCAGCAGCCACGGCAGGGGCTCGGACGAGCAGTACTTC
15,NA,TRBJ1-6,TRBD1,TRBV15,CATSRGGTGDSPLHF,TGTGCCACCAGCAGAGGAGGAACAGGGGATTCACCCCTCCACTTT
15,medium-sized,TRBJ2-1,TRBD2,TRBV19,CASSIASGVNNEQFF,TGTGCCAGTAGTATAGCTAGCGGGGTTAACAATGAGCAGTTCTTC
12,NA,TRBJ1-2,NA,TRBV11-2,CASSLGDYGYTF,TGTGCCAGCAGCTTAGGGGACTATGGCTACACCTTC
14,large,TRBJ2-3,NA,TRBV13,CASSYGRGTDTQYF,TGTGCCAGCAGCTACGGGAGAGGCACAGATACGCAGTATTTT
16,NA,TRBJ1-6,NA,TRBV6-5,CASSYFVPTNNSPLHF,TGTGCCAGCAGTTACTTTGTGCCTACGAATAATTCACCCCTCCACTTT
18,NA,TRBJ1-4,TRBD1,TRBV19,CASSIDHGQVTTNEKLFF,TGTGCCAGTAGTATAGATCATGGACAGGTGACAACTAATGAAAAACTGTTTTTT
14,few,TRBJ1-2,NA,TRBV4-2,CASSQASPNYGYTF,TGTGCCAGCAGCCAAGCGAGCCCGAACTATGGCTACACCTTC
14,NA,TRBJ1-2,NA,TRBV3-1/TRBV3-2,CASSQDRPFYGYTF,TGTGCCAGCAGCCAAGACCGTCCCTTCTATGGCTACACCTTC
12,NA,TRBJ1-2,NA,TRBV30,CASLTGPYGYTF,TGTGCCTCGTTGACCGGGCCCTATGGCTACACCTTC
14,NA,TRBJ2-5,NA,TRBV6-5,CASSYVGVRETQYF,TGTGCCAGCAGTTATGTAGGGGTCCGAGAGACCCAGTACTTC
15,NA,TRBJ2-7,NA,TRBV27,CASNSIYNLSYEQYF,TGTGCCAGCAACAGCATCTACAACCTGTCCTACGAGCAGTACTTC
13,NA,TRBJ2-7,NA,TRBV5-1,CASSLSTGREQYF,TGCGCCAGCAGCTTGAGCACGGGTCGCGAGCAGTACTTC
14,NA,TRBJ2-7,TRBD1,TRBV5-4,CASTRDRRSYEQYF,TGTGCCAGCACCCGGGACAGGCGCTCCTACGAGCAGTACTTC
13,NA,TRBJ2-7,NA,TRBV6-2/TRBV6-3,CASSMQGFYEQYF,TGTGCCAGCAGTATGCAGGGGTTCTACGAGCAGTACTTC
12,once,TRBJ2-1,NA,TRBV11-3,CASSLNYNEQFF,TGTGCCAGCAGCTTAAATTACAATGAGCAGTTCTTC
16,NA,TRBJ1-1,TRBD1,TRBV7-9,CASSLGAGTANTEAFF,TGTGCCAGCAGCTTAGGGGCCGGGACAGCGAACACTGAAGCTTTCTTT
14,NA,TRBJ1-1,NA,TRBV3-1/TRBV3-2,CASSLEWGITEAFF,TGTGCCAGCAGCCTTGAATGGGGGATCACTGAAGCTTTCTTT
14,NA,TRBJ2-1,NA,TRBV6-6,CASSYFQGNNEQFF,TGTGCCAGCAGTTACTTCCAGGGAAACAATGAGCAGTTCTTC
13,NA,TRBJ1-4,NA,TRBV4-1,CASSQGNLDKLFF,TGCGCCAGCAGCCAAGGAAACCTGGACAAACTGTTTTTT
14,NA,TRBJ1-2,NA,TRBV19,CASTWGTPNYGYTF,TGTGCCAGTACTTGGGGGACACCTAACTATGGCTACACCTTC
13,NA,TRBJ2-3,NA,TRBV28,CASVSGRTDTQYF,TGTGCCAGTGTTTCTGGGCGCACAGATACGCAGTATTTT
14,few,TRBJ1-2,TRBD1,TRBV25-1,CASSEYGTGDGYTF,TGTGCCAGCAGTGAATATGGGACAGGTGATGGCTACACCTTC